The rows below give T cell receptor beta chains drawn from one sample of a study of beta chain features in type 1 diabetes. The protocol was immunoSEQ multiplex PCR, while the TCRdb copy is restricted to in-frame clones and leaves out a portion. The sample holds approximately 130,000 clones, roughly 17% seen once. The specimen sequenced was central memory CD4+ T cells from blood. Every receptor here comes from a man younger than 35 with type 1 diabetes. The CDR3 runs from the conserved cysteine through the conserved F or W. Fields, in order: clone size, D gene, J gene, V gene, CDR3 DNA, CDR3 protein. A D gene is named only where the DNA matches it firmly. Some rows have no size entry. The others give once, few or many, or a class for an expanded clone.

clone size: -; D gene: TRBD2; J gene: TRBJ2-5; V gene: TRBV7-3; CDR3 DNA: TGTGCCAGCAGCCCTGGGGTTAGCGGGGAGACCCAGTACTTC; CDR3 protein: CASSPGVSGETQYF
clone size: few; D gene: -; J gene: TRBJ1-1; V gene: TRBV4-3; CDR3 DNA: TGCGCCAGCAGCCAATCGACAGACCGAGACACTGAAGCTTTCTTT; CDR3 protein: CASSQSTDRDTEAFF
clone size: few; D gene: -; J gene: TRBJ2-5; V gene: TRBV30; CDR3 DNA: TGTGCCTGGAGTATTACAGGGGAGACCCAGTACTTC; CDR3 protein: CAWSITGETQYF
clone size: -; D gene: -; J gene: TRBJ2-4; V gene: TRBV30; CDR3 DNA: TGTGCCTGGAGTCCAGGGGCCCCAGGGTCGGTGGGCAAAAACATTCAGTACTTC; CDR3 protein: CAWSPGAPGSVGKNIQYF
clone size: many; D gene: -; J gene: TRBJ2-5; V gene: TRBV5-1; CDR3 DNA: TGCGCCAGCAGCTTGATCGGCCAACAAGAGACCCAGTACTTC; CDR3 protein: CASSLIGQQETQYF
clone size: few; D gene: -; J gene: TRBJ1-2; V gene: TRBV21-1; CDR3 DNA: TGTGCCAGCAACACCGGGACCCGGGATGGCTACACCTTC; CDR3 protein: CASNTGTRDGYTF
clone size: -; D gene: -; J gene: TRBJ2-3; V gene: TRBV25-1; CDR3 DNA: TGTGCCAGCAGTGTGGGACGCCTAGCTAGCACAGATACGCAGTATTTT; CDR3 protein: CASSVGRLASTDTQYF
clone size: few; D gene: -; J gene: TRBJ2-5; V gene: TRBV7-2; CDR3 DNA: TGTGCCAGCAGCTCCCGAAGTAGTCCTGAAGAGACCCAGTACTTC; CDR3 protein: CASSSRSSPEETQYF
clone size: -; D gene: -; J gene: TRBJ1-2; V gene: TRBV7-9; CDR3 DNA: TGTGCCAGCAGCTTAGACAGGGCCTCGTACGTTAACTATGGCTACACCTTC; CDR3 protein: CASSLDRASYVNYGYTF
clone size: few; D gene: TRBD1; J gene: TRBJ2-5; V gene: TRBV2; CDR3 DNA: TGTGCCAGCACAAAGACAGGGGGCCAAGAGACCCAGTACTTC; CDR3 protein: CASTKTGGQETQYF
clone size: few; D gene: -; J gene: TRBJ2-7; V gene: TRBV7-9; CDR3 DNA: TGTGCCAGCAGCTTAAGATTGGCGGCCGAGCAGTACTTC; CDR3 protein: CASSLRLAAEQYF
clone size: -; D gene: -; J gene: TRBJ2-5; V gene: TRBV15; CDR3 DNA: TGTGCCACCAGCAGAGATAGGTCCGAGACCCAGTACTTC; CDR3 protein: CATSRDRSETQYF
clone size: few; D gene: TRBD1; J gene: TRBJ1-4; V gene: TRBV30; CDR3 DNA: TGTGCCTGGACTCCTCTGGGACAGGGGGGTGAAAAACTGTTTTTT; CDR3 protein: CAWTPLGQGGEKLFF
clone size: -; D gene: -; J gene: TRBJ2-6; V gene: TRBV7-9; CDR3 DNA: TGTGCCAGCAGCTTTCGGAAGCTAACTGGGGCCAACGTCCTGACTTTC; CDR3 protein: CASSFRKLTGANVLTF
clone size: -; D gene: -; J gene: TRBJ2-7; V gene: TRBV27; CDR3 DNA: TGTGCCAGCAGTGTACGGGGATCGGGTCCCCTCTACGAGCAGTACTTC; CDR3 protein: CASSVRGSGPLYEQYF
clone size: -; D gene: -; J gene: TRBJ2-5; V gene: TRBV30; CDR3 DNA: TGTGCCTGCGGGCCACAACAAGAGACCCAGTACTTC; CDR3 protein: CACGPQQETQYF
clone size: -; D gene: TRBD1; J gene: TRBJ1-4; V gene: TRBV28; CDR3 DNA: TGTGCCAGCAGTTCGGGACAGAATGAAAAACTGTTTTTT; CDR3 protein: CASSSGQNEKLFF
clone size: -; D gene: TRBD2; J gene: TRBJ2-1; V gene: TRBV7-9; CDR3 DNA: TGTGCCAGCAGCTTAGCGCTGGCGGGAGAACATAATGAGCAGTTCTTC; CDR3 protein: CASSLALAGEHNEQFF
clone size: -; D gene: -; J gene: TRBJ2-2; V gene: TRBV27; CDR3 DNA: TGTGCCAGCAGTTTCTATCCCCGTGTGGACACCGGGGAGCTGTTTTTT; CDR3 protein: CASSFYPRVDTGELFF
clone size: few; D gene: TRBD2; J gene: TRBJ2-3; V gene: TRBV7-2; CDR3 DNA: TGTGCCAGCAGGGGACTAGCGGGCTTGTTGGATACGCAGTATTTT; CDR3 protein: CASRGLAGLLDTQYF
clone size: -; D gene: -; J gene: TRBJ1-6; V gene: TRBV6-5; CDR3 DNA: TGTGCCAGCAGTTCCTCACGGATAAATTCACCCCTCCACTTT; CDR3 protein: CASSSSRINSPLHF
clone size: few; D gene: -; J gene: TRBJ1-4; V gene: TRBV30; CDR3 DNA: TGTGCCTGGAGTGAGGGGTTAGGTGAAAAACTGTTTTTT; CDR3 protein: CAWSEGLGEKLFF
clone size: few; D gene: TRBD1; J gene: TRBJ2-7; V gene: TRBV29-1; CDR3 DNA: TGCAGCGTCTCGACAGGGAGCTCCTACGAGCAGTACTTC; CDR3 protein: CSVSTGSSYEQYF
clone size: -; D gene: -; J gene: TRBJ2-5; V gene: TRBV30; CDR3 DNA: TGTGCCTGGAGCGGCGGAGAGACCCAGTACTTC; CDR3 protein: CAWSGGETQYF
clone size: few; D gene: -; J gene: TRBJ1-4; V gene: TRBV23-1; CDR3 DNA: TGCGCCAGCAGTCAATCTCGGCCAACTAATGAAAAACTGTTTTTT; CDR3 protein: CASSQSRPTNEKLFF
clone size: few; D gene: TRBD2; J gene: TRBJ2-1; V gene: TRBV30; CDR3 DNA: TGTGCCTGGAGTCCCCCGGGACTAGCGAACAATGAGCAGTTCTTC; CDR3 protein: CAWSPPGLANNEQFF
clone size: many; D gene: -; J gene: TRBJ2-1; V gene: TRBV4-3; CDR3 DNA: TGCGCCAGCAGCGTCGGGTTTCACAATGAGCAGTTCTTC; CDR3 protein: CASSVGFHNEQFF
clone size: few; D gene: -; J gene: TRBJ2-2; V gene: TRBV6-5; CDR3 DNA: TGTGCCAGCAGGGAGGGCGGAGCCTACACCGGGGAGCTGTTTTTT; CDR3 protein: CASREGGAYTGELFF
clone size: -; D gene: -; J gene: TRBJ2-1; V gene: TRBV18; CDR3 DNA: TGTGCCAGCTCACCAATCCCCGGGAGCCCGGGCAATGAGCAGTTCTTC; CDR3 protein: CASSPIPGSPGNEQFF
clone size: -; D gene: -; J gene: TRBJ2-3; V gene: TRBV7-9; CDR3 DNA: TGTGCCAGCACCCTGGGGGCCTCGGGCACAGATACGCAGTATTTT; CDR3 protein: CASTLGASGTDTQYF
clone size: few; D gene: TRBD1; J gene: TRBJ2-1; V gene: TRBV6-4; CDR3 DNA: TGTGCCAGCAGCCGGGACAGGGGCCATGAGCAGTTCTTC; CDR3 protein: CASSRDRGHEQFF
clone size: few; D gene: -; J gene: TRBJ1-1; V gene: TRBV27; CDR3 DNA: TGTGCCAGCAGCCGACAGGTTAACACTGAAGCTTTCTTT; CDR3 protein: CASSRQVNTEAFF
clone size: few; D gene: -; J gene: TRBJ2-2; V gene: TRBV7-9; CDR3 DNA: TGTGCCAGCAGCTTGGAATCCGGGGAGCTGTTTTTT; CDR3 protein: CASSLESGELFF
clone size: few; D gene: TRBD1; J gene: TRBJ2-4; V gene: TRBV27; CDR3 DNA: TGTGCCAGCAGTCCGACAGGGGCCAAAAACATTCAGTACTTC; CDR3 protein: CASSPTGAKNIQYF
clone size: few; D gene: TRBD2; J gene: TRBJ2-7; V gene: TRBV6-6; CDR3 DNA: TGTGCCAGCACCGGGACTAGCGGGGGCCGCGCCTACGAGCAGTACTTC; CDR3 protein: CASTGTSGGRAYEQYF
clone size: few; D gene: -; J gene: TRBJ1-6; V gene: TRBV21-1; CDR3 DNA: TGTGCCAGCAGAAGGAAGGGACAGGGAAAGTGGTCACCCCTCCACTTT; CDR3 protein: CASRRKGQGKWSPLHF
clone size: -; D gene: -; J gene: TRBJ2-3; V gene: TRBV30; CDR3 DNA: TGTGCCTGGAGTTTGGCGGAGGATACGCAGTATTTT; CDR3 protein: CAWSLAEDTQYF
clone size: -; D gene: -; J gene: TRBJ1-2; V gene: TRBV11-2; CDR3 DNA: TGTGCCAGCATCCCTCACGGGGCAGGGACTGGGGGCTACACCTTC; CDR3 protein: CASIPHGAGTGGYTF
clone size: -; D gene: -; J gene: TRBJ2-3; V gene: TRBV4-3; CDR3 DNA: TGCGCCAGCAGCCAAGAAGTCACCACAGATACGCAGTATTTT; CDR3 protein: CASSQEVTTDTQYF
clone size: -; D gene: -; J gene: TRBJ1-2; V gene: TRBV29-1; CDR3 DNA: TGCAGCGTTTCAACAGGGTCACCAGAGTATGGCTACACCTTC; CDR3 protein: CSVSTGSPEYGYTF
clone size: few; D gene: -; J gene: TRBJ2-1; V gene: TRBV18; CDR3 DNA: TGTGCCAGCTCACGGGCAGGGAGGAATGAGCAGTTCTTC; CDR3 protein: CASSRAGRNEQFF
clone size: -; D gene: TRBD2; J gene: TRBJ2-7; V gene: TRBV7-9; CDR3 DNA: TGTGCCAGCAGCCCGCGGGGCAGCGGGAGGAATCGGGGACAGTACTTC; CDR3 protein: CASSPRGSGRNRGQYF
clone size: many; D gene: -; J gene: TRBJ2-3; V gene: TRBV7-2; CDR3 DNA: TGTGCCAGCAGCCAGGACCCTGTCACAGATACGCAGTATTTT; CDR3 protein: CASSQDPVTDTQYF
clone size: -; D gene: -; J gene: TRBJ2-2; V gene: TRBV12-5; CDR3 DNA: TGTGCTAGTGGTTTGCGGCGGACAGATAACACCGGGGAGCTGTTTTTT; CDR3 protein: CASGLRRTDNTGELFF
clone size: -; D gene: -; J gene: TRBJ2-4; V gene: TRBV7-9; CDR3 DNA: TGTGCCAGCAGCTTAGACAGTAGGACTAAAAACATTCAGTACTTC; CDR3 protein: CASSLDSRTKNIQYF